The source of this T cell receptor (beta chain) is a study of blood T cell repertoires in COVID-19. Overall study context: Nucleic acid was either cDNA or gDNA, and it came from T cells, B-cell-depleted T cells, or PBMCs.

Methods used by the authors: Nucleated cell counts were estimated from reference gene primer amplification. TCRdb's table, derived via immunoSEQ multiplex PCR, lists solely in-frame clones and lacks some. V and J calls plus clone size are reproduced from that table; the DNA served to infer D and trimming. The sample lists more than 250,000 clones, 90% occurring once. V lost 5 bases and J lost 5, with 13 bases in between. Germline CDR1 reads SGHVS; CDR2 reads FQNEAQ. This CDR3 is 14 amino acids long. Participant-reported clinical history was the basis for cohort assignment. The chain has TRBV7-8 and TRBJ2-1; D perhaps matches TRBD2 (6 bases). Sequenced: PBMCs or T cells enriched from blood (not recorded which). The TCR was taken from a woman between 18 and 29 years old with acute COVID-19. The DNA for the CDR3 is TGTGCCAGCAGCCCCGGGACTTTGGACAATGAGCAGTTCTTC. This gives the protein CASSPGTLDNEQFF.